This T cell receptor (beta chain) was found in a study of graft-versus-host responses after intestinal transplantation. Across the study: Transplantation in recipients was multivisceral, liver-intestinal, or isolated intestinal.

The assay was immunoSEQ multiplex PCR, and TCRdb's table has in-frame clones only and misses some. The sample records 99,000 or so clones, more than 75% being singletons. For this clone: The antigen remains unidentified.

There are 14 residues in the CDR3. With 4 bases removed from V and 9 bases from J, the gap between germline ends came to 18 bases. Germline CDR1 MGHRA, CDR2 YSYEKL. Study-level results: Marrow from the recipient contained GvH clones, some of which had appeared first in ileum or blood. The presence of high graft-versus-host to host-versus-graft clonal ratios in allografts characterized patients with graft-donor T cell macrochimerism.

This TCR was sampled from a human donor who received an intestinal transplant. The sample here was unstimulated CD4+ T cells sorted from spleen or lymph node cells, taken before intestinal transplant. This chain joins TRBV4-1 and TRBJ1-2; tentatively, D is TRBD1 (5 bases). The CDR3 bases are TGCGCCAGCAGCCGAACGTCAACCGGACAAAGCTACACCTTC. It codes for CASSRTSTGQSYTF.